This TCR beta chain was found in a study of early T cells in non-severe SARS-CoV-2 infection. The wider study: Chains from this unsorted whole-blood bulk RNA could not be paired. Study-level findings and limits: Using VDJdb, the matching emphasized anti-spike CD8 responses while missing private and CD4 specificities.

The CDR3 has 14 residues. Germline V lookup: CDR1 DFQATT, CDR2 SNEGSKA (reference sequence). The V gene end was trimmed by 5 bases and the J gene end by 5 bases; junction bases not matched to a gene: 9. There are a few counts of this clonotype. Its antigen is currently unknown. The TCR library protocol attached unique molecular identifiers to the individual cDNA molecules. TCRdb re-derived calls from the 5' RACE reads in MiXCR, one entry per CDR3 protein. The sample lists about 76,000 distinct CDR3 sequences, less than 15% occurring once. Source material: whole blood. This clonotype originated in an adult who was a healthcare worker with PCR-confirmed SARS-CoV-2 infection or an uninfected control (not recorded which). V and J are TRBV20-1 and TRBJ2-4, with 7 bases identical to TRBD2. CDR3 in amino acids: CSAGGGTGQNIQYF. The DNA for the CDR3 is TGCAGTGCTGGGGGAGGGACGGGCCAAAACATTCAGTACTTC.